The clone carrying this T cell receptor (beta chain) has just a few counts. CDR3 size: 11 residues. The V end lost 3 bases, the J end lost 5 bases, and 5 bases lay between the germline ends. CDR1 and CDR2 (germline): MDHEN, SYDVKM. This entry is derived from a study of T cells in Graves' hyperthyroidism and ophthalmopathy. Study-wide context: Peripheral blood collection took place at initial diagnosis, before any treatment.

Reasons for excluding patients were uncontrolled infection, other autoimmune disease, pregnancy or lactation. TCR beta CDR3 regions were amplified from RNA transcripts. First-round RT-PCR of the TCR CDR3 relied on the HTBI primer set. TCRdb reprocessed the multiplex PCR reads via MiXCR and lists one record per CDR3 protein. The sample has hundreds of thousands of distinct CDR3 sequences, 25% seen once. This clonotype was sampled from a man aged 45-65 years with Graves' hyperthyroidism. V and J are TRBV28 and TRBJ2-7, with no clear D. Sample: blood. CDR3 amino acids: CASSLTHEQYF. DNA of the CDR3: TGTGCCAGCAGTTTGACCCACGAGCAGTACTTC.